The 23 T cell receptor beta chains given below trace back to one sample, sequenced in a study of blood T cell repertoires in COVID-19. Sequencing was performed with immunoSEQ multiplex PCR; in TCRdb, only in-frame clones are kept and a portion is missing. The sample includes over 200,000 clones, just over 90% of them seen just once. The sequenced sample was peripheral blood. These receptors were collected from a man younger than 40 with acute or convalescent COVID-19.

The J gene is TRBJ1-2, the V gene TRBV6-5; D is unclear. Germline-derived CDR1 and CDR2 are MNHEY and SVGAGI. The CDR3 consists of 13 residues. V was shortened by 7 bases and J by 8 bases, with 17 bases between the two germline ends. CDR3 residues: CASTNPGKRGYTF. Written as DNA, the CDR3 is TGTGCCAGCACCAATCCCGGGAAAAGGGGCTACACCTTC.

In its sample, this clone was seen once. The chain combines TRBV27 with TRBJ1-1, with 8 bases fitting TRBD1. Germline CDR1 MNHEY, CDR2 SMNVEV (reference sequence). The CDR3 is 14 amino acids. J gave up 4 bases and V 2 bases, and 3 bases lay outside the gene matches. The CDR3 sequence is CASSLTTGGTEAFF. CDR3 coding DNA: TGTGCCAGCAGTTTAACTACAGGGGGCACTGAAGCTTTCTTT.

CDR3 loop: CAGGQENGYTF. The CDR3 bases are TGTGCCGGGGGACAGGAGAATGGCTACACCTTC. The rearrangement links TRBV5-4 to TRBJ1-2, with 8 bases that match TRBD1. V trimming: 10 bases; J trimming: 6 bases; junction bases outside the gene matches: 5. This CDR3 has 11 residues. The germline gives CDR1 SGHNT, CDR2 YYREEE (reference sequence).

The rearrangement links TRBV11-3 to TRBJ2-3; possible D gene TRBD1, 5 bases. The length of the CDR3 is 16 residues. Trimming shortened V by 3 bases and J by 0 bases, and 13 bases separated the two germline ends. Germline CDR1 and CDR2: SGHNT and YENEEA. DNA for the CDR3: TGTGCCAGCAGCTTTGGTCAGGGTCCTAGCACAGATACGCAGTATTTT. Encoded protein: CASSFGQGPSTDTQYF. Full variable domain (rest looked up from reference TRBV11-3 and TRBJ2-3): EAGVVQSPRYKIIEKKQPVAFWCNPISGHNTLYWYLQNLGQGPELLIRYENEEAVDDSQLPKDRFSAERLKGVDSTLKIQPAELGDSAVYLCASSFGQGPSTDTQYFGPGTRLTVL.

The genes are TRBV3-1 (or the pseudogene TRBV3-2) and TRBJ2-7; 7 nucleotides line up with TRBD2. J was trimmed by 1 base and V by 1 base; bases with no gene match: 7. The germline V gene has CDR1 LGHDT and CDR2 YNNKEL (reference sequence). This CDR3 region has 16 residues. CDR3 loop: CASSQGSGAGSYEQYF. The CDR3 DNA reads as TGTGCCAGCAGCCAAGGCAGCGGAGCGGGGTCCTACGAGCAGTACTTC.

The chain recombines TRBV19 with TRBJ2-1; perhaps TRBD2 as D (6 bases). This CDR3 comprises 16 residues. The V and J ends lost 5 bases and 0 bases respectively, with 14 bases between them. Germline V gene lookup returns CDR1 LNHDA and CDR2 SQIVND (reference sequence). The CDR3 spells CASSPRGDPSYNEQFF. CDR3 DNA: TGTGCCAGTAGTCCCCGCGGGGACCCCTCCTACAATGAGCAGTTCTTC.

The V gene is TRBV25-1, the J gene TRBJ2-7; 10 bases are shared with TRBD1. Germline trimming cut 6 bases from V and 5 bases from J; bases unmatched to any gene: 7. Germline CDR1 reads MGHDK; CDR2 reads SYGVNS. The CDR3 totals 14 residues. As DNA, the CDR3 is TGTGCCAGCAGGGGACAGGGGTCAGCCAACGAGCAGTACTTC. Amino acids: CASRGQGSANEQYF.

This clone was counted a single time. The V call is TRBV19, the J call TRBJ2-2; 8 bases are shared with TRBD1. J lost 2 bases, V lost 10 bases, and 9 bases had no gene match. Germline V CDR1 and CDR2: LNHDA, SQIVND (reference sequence). The CDR3 has 15 amino acids. The CDR3 DNA is TGTGCCACATCGTGGCAGGGGGCTAACACCGGGGAGCTGTTTTTT. Translation: CATSWQGANTGELFF. Full variable domain (remainder filled in from reference TRBV19 and TRBJ2-2): DGGITQSPKYLFRKEGQNVTLSCEQNLNHDAMYWYRQDPGQGLRLIYYSQIVNDFQKGDIAEGYSVSREKKESFPLTVTSAQKNPTAFYLCATSWQGANTGELFFGEGSRLTVL.

This sequence joins TRBV19 and TRBJ1-1; 7 bases agree with TRBD1. Germline CDR1 and CDR2: LNHDA and SQIVND (reference sequence). V lost 7 bases to trimming and J lost 2 bases; unmatched junction nucleotides: 13. The CDR3 sequence is 16 residues long. The CDR3 here is CASIGDPGTVNTEAFF. CDR3 bases: TGTGCCAGTATCGGGGACCCCGGGACAGTTAACACTGAAGCTTTCTTT.

V gene TRBV7-3 combines with J gene TRBJ2-1; no definite D call. Trimming shortened V by 1 base and J by 5 bases, and 6 bases separated the two germline ends. Germline V gene data show CDR1 as SGHTA and CDR2 as FQGTGA. This CDR3 is built from 13 residues. The CDR3 sequence: CASSLNYDNEQFF. The CDR3 DNA reads TGTGCCAGCAGCTTAAACTACGACAATGAGCAGTTCTTC.

The chain recombines TRBV5-5 with TRBJ2-7; D unclear. This CDR3 has 15 amino acids. The V gene lost 2 bases and the J gene lost 4 bases, with 16 bases spanning the gap. Germline values: CDR1 SGHKS, CDR2 YYEKEE (reference sequence). CDR3 residues: CASSFYSSEKYEQYF. DNA for the CDR3: TGTGCCAGCAGCTTTTACAGTTCCGAAAAATACGAGCAGTACTTC.

This clone has more than one count but fewer than ten. This sequence joins TRBV28 and TRBJ2-1, with 11 bases fitting TRBD2. V was pared by 8 bases and J by 8 bases, with 11 bases of the junction left unmatched. Germline V CDR1 and CDR2: MDHEN, SYDVKM. This CDR3 has 15 amino acids. CDR3 nucleotide sequence: TGTGCCAGCGGAGAAAGGACTAGCGGGTACGATGAGCAGTTCTTC. Residues: CASGERTSGYDEQFF. Full variable domain (rest looked up from reference TRBV28 and TRBJ2-1): DVKVTQSSRYLVKRTGEKVFLECVQDMDHENMFWYRQDPGLGLRLIYFSYDVKMKEKGDIPEGYSVSREKKERFSLILESASTNQTSMYLCASGERTSGYDEQFFGPGTRLTVL.

The chain couples TRBV19 to TRBJ2-1, with TRBD2 matching over 15 bases. J lost 0 bases, V lost 5 bases, and 14 bases had no gene match. CDR1 LNHDA and CDR2 SQIVND come from the germline V gene (reference sequence). CDR3 length: 21 amino acids. CDR3 residues: CASSSQRTSGRARSSYNEQFF. CDR3 nucleotide sequence: TGTGCCAGTAGTTCTCAACGGACTAGCGGGAGGGCAAGGAGCTCCTACAATGAGCAGTTCTTC.

This clone appeared once. This chain connects TRBV6-4 to TRBJ1-2; TRBD1 aligns across 7 bases. Germline CDR1 MRHNA, CDR2 SNTAGT. The CDR3 consists of 14 residues. V lost 0 bases and J lost 8; bases outside the gene matches: 6. Written as DNA, the CDR3 is TGTGCCAGCAGTGACTCGAAGGGGGCGTGGGGCTACACCTTC. Translation: CASSDSKGAWGYTF.

The chain has TRBV30 and TRBJ1-1, with D uncertain. The CDR3 spans 13 residues. Trimming removed 0 bases at V and 4 bases at J, with 9 bases between. The germline CDR1 and CDR2 sequences are GTSNPN and SVGIG (reference sequence). The CDR3 protein is CAWSVFAGTEAFF. The CDR3 nucleotides are TGTGCCTGGAGTGTATTCGCGGGCACTGAAGCTTTCTTT.

The chain joins TRBV1 to TRBJ2-3; TRBD2 is the table's D call and was not checked against the DNA. TRBV1 is described as a pseudogene. CDR3 length equals 12 residues. In nucleotides, the CDR3 is TGCACCAGCAGCCAACTCCCGTATACGCAGTATTTT. This codes for CTSSQLPYTQYF.

The chain combines TRBV25-1 with TRBJ2-1, with D hard to call. The CDR3 length is 16 residues. Germline V gene sequence: CDR1 MGHDK, CDR2 SYGVNS. The ends were cut back, 2 bases at V and 0 bases at J, with 11 bases in the middle. The CDR3 sequence: CASSEIGGFSYNEQFF. CDR3 in DNA: TGTGCCAGCAGTGAAATCGGCGGATTCTCCTACAATGAGCAGTTCTTC.

The CDR3 reads CSVGWGQGSYTF. In DNA, the CDR3 is TGCAGCGTTGGATGGGGACAGGGATCGTACACCTTC. The chain links TRBV29-1 to TRBJ1-2, with 9 bases lining up with TRBD1. Looked up from germline, CDR1 is SQVTM and CDR2 is ANQGSEA. Trimming removed 4 bases from V and 11 bases from J; junction bases left unmatched: 8. CDR3 size: 12 residues.

The J gene is TRBJ2-7, the V gene TRBV6-4, with 15 bases lining up with TRBD2. This CDR3 is built from 18 residues. The trim removed 3 bases at V and 6 bases at J, leaving 12 bases unmatched. Germline lookup yields CDR1 MRHNA and CDR2 SNTAGT. The CDR3 sequence is CASSEGGLAGGPFGEQYF. The DNA for the CDR3 is TGTGCCAGCAGTGAAGGCGGACTAGCGGGAGGGCCGTTTGGCGAGCAGTACTTC.

The chain employs TRBV27 and TRBJ1-2; weak D call: TRBD1 (6 bases). The germline CDR1 and CDR2 sequences are MNHEY and SMNVEV (reference sequence). V shed 6 bases and J shed 3 bases, with 17 bases lying between them. CDR3 length equals 15 residues. The CDR3 region is CASSSLKQGDYGYTF. In nucleotides, the CDR3 is TGTGCCAGCAGCTCCTTAAAACAGGGCGACTATGGCTACACCTTC.

V and J are TRBV30 and TRBJ1-2; D is possibly TRBD1 (5 bases). Germline V CDR1 and CDR2: GTSNPN, SVGIG (reference sequence). This CDR3 contains 14 residues. V lost 5 bases, J lost 6 bases, and 19 bases lay in between. The CDR3 DNA reads as TGTGCCTGGGGCGACAGCTCCAAAGTTAATGGCTACACCTTC. It encodes CAWGDSSKVNGYTF.

This clone was seen repeatedly, ten times or more. This chain connects TRBV28 to TRBJ1-1; D remains unclear. The germline CDR1 and CDR2 sequences are MDHEN and SYDVKM. The length of the CDR3 is 14 residues. The V end was cut by 2 bases, the J end by 2 bases, with 9 bases between. CDR3 sequence (DNA): TGTGCCAGCAGTTTAATTACAGCAAACACTGAAGCTTTCTTT. Its protein is CASSLITANTEAFF.

This rearrangement joins TRBV18 to TRBJ1-3; 8 bases map to TRBD1. The CDR3 runs 16 residues. Germline CDR1 is KGHSH and CDR2 is LQKENI. The V and J ends lost 3 bases and 2 bases, in that order; junction bases with no gene match: 6. For the CDR3, the DNA is TGTGCCAGCTCACCCGGACAGGGAGGGGCTGGAAACACCATATATTTT. The encoded protein is CASSPGQGGAGNTIYF.